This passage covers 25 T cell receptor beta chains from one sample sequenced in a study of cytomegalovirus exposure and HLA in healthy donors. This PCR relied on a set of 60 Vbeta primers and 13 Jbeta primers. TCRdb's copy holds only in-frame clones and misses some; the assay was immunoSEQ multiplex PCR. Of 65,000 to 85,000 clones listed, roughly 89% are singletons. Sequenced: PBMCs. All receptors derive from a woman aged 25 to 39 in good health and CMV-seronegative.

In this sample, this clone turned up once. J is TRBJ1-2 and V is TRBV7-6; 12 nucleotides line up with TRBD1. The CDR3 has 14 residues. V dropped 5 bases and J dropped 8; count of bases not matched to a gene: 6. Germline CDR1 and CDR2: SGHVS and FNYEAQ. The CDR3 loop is CASSMGQGAVGYTF. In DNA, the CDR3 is TGTGCCAGCAGCATGGGACAGGGGGCGGTCGGCTACACCTTC.

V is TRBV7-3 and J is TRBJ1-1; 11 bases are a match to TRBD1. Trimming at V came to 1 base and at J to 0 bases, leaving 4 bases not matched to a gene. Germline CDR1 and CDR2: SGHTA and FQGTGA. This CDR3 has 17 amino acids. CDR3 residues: CASSLIRTGGMNTEAFF. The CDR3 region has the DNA TGTGCCAGCAGCTTAATCCGGACAGGGGGCATGAACACTGAAGCTTTCTTT.

For the CDR3, the DNA is TGTGCCAGCAGTATGCTACAGGGGCTTATAGGGGAAAAACTGTTTTTT. The encoded protein is CASSMLQGLIGEKLFF. V is TRBV27 and J is TRBJ1-4; 7 bases align to TRBD1. Germline V gene sequence: CDR1 MNHEY, CDR2 SMNVEV (reference sequence). CDR3 length: 16 amino acids. Unmatched junction bases numbered 14, after V lost 5 bases and J lost 8 bases.

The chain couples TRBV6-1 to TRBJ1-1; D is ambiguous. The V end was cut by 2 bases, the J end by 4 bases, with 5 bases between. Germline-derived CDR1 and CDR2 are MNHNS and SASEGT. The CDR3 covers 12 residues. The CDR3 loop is CASSELTTEAFF. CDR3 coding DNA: TGTGCCAGCAGTGAACTAACCACTGAAGCTTTCTTT.

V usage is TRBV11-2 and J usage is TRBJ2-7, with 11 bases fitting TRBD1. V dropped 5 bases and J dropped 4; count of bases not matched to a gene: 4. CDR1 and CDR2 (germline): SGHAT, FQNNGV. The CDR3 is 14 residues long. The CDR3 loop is CASSPGQGGYEQYF. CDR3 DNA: TGTGCCAGCAGCCCGGGACAGGGGGGGTACGAGCAGTACTTC. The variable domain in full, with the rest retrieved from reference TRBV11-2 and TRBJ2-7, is EAGVAQSPRYKIIEKRQSVAFWCNPISGHATLYWYQQILGQGPKLLIQFQNNGVVDDSQLPKDRFSAERLKGVDSTLKIQPAKLEDSAVYLCASSPGQGGYEQYFGPGTRLTVT.

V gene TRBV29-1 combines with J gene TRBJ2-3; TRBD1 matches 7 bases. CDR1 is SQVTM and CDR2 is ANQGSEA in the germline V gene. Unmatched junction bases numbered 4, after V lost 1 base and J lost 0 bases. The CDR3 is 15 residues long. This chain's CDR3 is CSVEAGTASTDTQYF. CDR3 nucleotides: TGCAGCGTTGAAGCCGGGACAGCTAGCACAGATACGCAGTATTTT.

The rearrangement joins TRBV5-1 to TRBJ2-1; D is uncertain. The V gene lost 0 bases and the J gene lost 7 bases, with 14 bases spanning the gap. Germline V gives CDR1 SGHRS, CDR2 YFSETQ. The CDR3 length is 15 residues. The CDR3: CASSLGSPRLNEQFF. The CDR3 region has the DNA TGCGCCAGCAGCTTGGGGAGCCCCCGGTTGAATGAGCAGTTCTTC.

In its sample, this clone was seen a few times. Here the CDR3 DNA reads TGTGCCTGGCGCCGTCCGGGACAGGGTGTCGAAAAACTGTTTTTT. It translates to CAWRRPGQGVEKLFF. The V and J genes are TRBV30 and TRBJ1-4; 9 bases map to TRBD1. J gave up 8 bases and V 5 bases, and 12 bases lay outside the gene matches. This CDR3 contains 15 residues. Germline V gene sequence: CDR1 GTSNPN, CDR2 SVGIG (reference sequence).

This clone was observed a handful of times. CDR3 coding DNA: TGTGCCAGCAGTAGACAGGGGAACACTGAAGCTTTCTTT. Translation gives CASSRQGNTEAFF. V and J are TRBV6-5 and TRBJ1-1, with 7 bases fitting TRBD1. The CDR3 spans 13 residues. V shed 5 bases and J 1 base; nucleotides not matched to a gene: 1. CDR1 and CDR2 from the germline V gene are MNHEY and SVGAGI.

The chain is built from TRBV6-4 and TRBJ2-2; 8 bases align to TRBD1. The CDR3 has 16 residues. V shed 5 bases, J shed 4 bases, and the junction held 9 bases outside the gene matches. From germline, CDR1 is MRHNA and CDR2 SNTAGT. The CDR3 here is CASSSQGVLITGELFF. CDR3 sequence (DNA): TGTGCCAGCAGTTCACAGGGGGTGCTGATCACCGGGGAGCTGTTTTTT.

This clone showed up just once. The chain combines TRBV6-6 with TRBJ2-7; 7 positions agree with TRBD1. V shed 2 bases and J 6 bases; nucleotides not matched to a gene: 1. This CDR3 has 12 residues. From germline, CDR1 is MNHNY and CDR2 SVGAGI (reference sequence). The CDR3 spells CASSYRGLEQYF. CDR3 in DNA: TGTGCCAGCAGTTACAGGGGGCTCGAGCAGTACTTC.

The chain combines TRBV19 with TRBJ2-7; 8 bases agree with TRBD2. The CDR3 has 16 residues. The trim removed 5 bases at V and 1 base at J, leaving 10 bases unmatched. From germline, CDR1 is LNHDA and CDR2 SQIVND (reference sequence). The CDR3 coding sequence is TGTGCCAGTAGTGGACGCTCAGCGGGAGAGTCCTACGAGCAGTACTTC. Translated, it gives CASSGRSAGESYEQYF.

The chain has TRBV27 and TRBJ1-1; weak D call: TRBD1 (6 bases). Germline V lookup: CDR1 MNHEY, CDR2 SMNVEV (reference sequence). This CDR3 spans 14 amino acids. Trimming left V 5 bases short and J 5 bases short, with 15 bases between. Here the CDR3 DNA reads TGTGCCAGCAGTACCCCACAGGGTAGGACTGAAGCTTTCTTT. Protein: CASSTPQGRTEAFF.

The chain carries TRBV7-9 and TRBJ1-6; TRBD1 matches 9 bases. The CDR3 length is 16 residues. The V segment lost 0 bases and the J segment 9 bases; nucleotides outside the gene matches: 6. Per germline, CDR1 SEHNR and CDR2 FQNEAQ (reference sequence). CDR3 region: CASSLAGTGLSSPLHF. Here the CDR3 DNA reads TGTGCCAGCAGCTTAGCAGGGACAGGGCTTTCTTCACCCCTCCACTTT.

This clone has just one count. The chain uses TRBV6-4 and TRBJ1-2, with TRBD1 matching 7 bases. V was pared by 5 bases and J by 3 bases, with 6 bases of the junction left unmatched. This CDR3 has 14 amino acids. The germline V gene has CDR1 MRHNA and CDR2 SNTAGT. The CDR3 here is CASSPSGTDYGYTF. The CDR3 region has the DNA TGTGCCAGCAGTCCATCCGGGACAGACTATGGCTACACCTTC.

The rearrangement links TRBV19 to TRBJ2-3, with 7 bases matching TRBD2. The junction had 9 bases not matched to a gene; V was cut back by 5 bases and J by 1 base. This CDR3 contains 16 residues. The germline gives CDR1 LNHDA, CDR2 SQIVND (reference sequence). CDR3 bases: TGTGCCAGTAGTTCCGCCCTGGCGGGAGGCACAGATACGCAGTATTTT. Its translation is CASSSALAGGTDTQYF.

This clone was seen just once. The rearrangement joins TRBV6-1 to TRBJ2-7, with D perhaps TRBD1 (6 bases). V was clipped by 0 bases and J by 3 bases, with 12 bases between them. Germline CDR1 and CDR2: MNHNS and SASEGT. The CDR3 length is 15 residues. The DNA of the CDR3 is TGTGCCAGCAGTGAAGCGGCAGGGGCAAACTACGAGCAGTACTTC. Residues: CASSEAAGANYEQYF.

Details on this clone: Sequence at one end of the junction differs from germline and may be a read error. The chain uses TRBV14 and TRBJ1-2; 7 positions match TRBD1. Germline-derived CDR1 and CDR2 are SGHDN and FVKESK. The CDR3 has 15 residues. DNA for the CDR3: TGTGCCAGCAGCGAAGAACAGGGGCGATACTATGGCTACACCTTC. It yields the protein CASSEEQGRYYGYTF.

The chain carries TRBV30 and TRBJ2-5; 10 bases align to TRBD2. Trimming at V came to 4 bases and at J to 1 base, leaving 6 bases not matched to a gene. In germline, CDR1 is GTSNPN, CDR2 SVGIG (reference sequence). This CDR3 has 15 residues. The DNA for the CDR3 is TGTGCCTGGATGGGGAGCGGGGGGGTCCAAGAGACCCAGTACTTC. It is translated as CAWMGSGGVQETQYF.

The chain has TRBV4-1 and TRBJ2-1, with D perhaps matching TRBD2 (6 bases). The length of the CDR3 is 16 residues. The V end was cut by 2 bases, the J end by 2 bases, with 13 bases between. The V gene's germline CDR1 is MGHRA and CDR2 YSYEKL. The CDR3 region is CASSQSRAGTYNEQFF. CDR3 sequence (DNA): TGCGCCAGCAGCCAATCGAGGGCGGGGACCTACAATGAGCAGTTCTTC.

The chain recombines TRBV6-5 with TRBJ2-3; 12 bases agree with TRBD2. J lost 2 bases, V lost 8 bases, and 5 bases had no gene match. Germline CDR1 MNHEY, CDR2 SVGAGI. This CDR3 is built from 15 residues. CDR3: CASLGTSGSTDTQYF. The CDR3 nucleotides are TGTGCCAGCCTCGGGACTAGCGGGTCCACAGATACGCAGTATTTT.

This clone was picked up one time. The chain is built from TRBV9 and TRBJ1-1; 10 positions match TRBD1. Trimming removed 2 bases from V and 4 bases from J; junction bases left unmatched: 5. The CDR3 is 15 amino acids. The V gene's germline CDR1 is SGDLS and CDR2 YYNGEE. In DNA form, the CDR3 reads TGTGCCAGCAGCGTTAGACAGGGGGCTGGCACTGAAGCTTTCTTT. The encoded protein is CASSVRQGAGTEAFF.

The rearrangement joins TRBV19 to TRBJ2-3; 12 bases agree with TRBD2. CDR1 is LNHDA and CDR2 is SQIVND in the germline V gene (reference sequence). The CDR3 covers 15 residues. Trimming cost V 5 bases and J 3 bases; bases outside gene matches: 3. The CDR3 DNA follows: TGTGCCAGTAGTGCGACTAGCGGGAGAACAGATACGCAGTATTTT. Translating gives CASSATSGRTDTQYF.

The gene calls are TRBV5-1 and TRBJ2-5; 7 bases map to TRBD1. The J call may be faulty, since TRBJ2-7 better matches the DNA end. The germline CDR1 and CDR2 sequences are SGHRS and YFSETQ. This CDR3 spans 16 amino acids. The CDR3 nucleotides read TGCGCCAGCAGCTCTGCATCCCCGACAGGGATACACGAGCAGTACTTC. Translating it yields CASSSASPTGIHEQYF.

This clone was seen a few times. For the CDR3, the DNA is TGTGCCAGCAGCCCAAATTGGGGCGGGGGGAATGAGCAGTTCTTC. Its translation: CASSPNWGGGNEQFF. The chain links TRBV9 to TRBJ2-1, with 8 bases aligning to TRBD2. Losses at the gene ends were 4 bases for V and 7 bases for J; bases not matched to a gene: 10. The germline gives CDR1 SGDLS, CDR2 YYNGEE. The CDR3 has 15 residues.